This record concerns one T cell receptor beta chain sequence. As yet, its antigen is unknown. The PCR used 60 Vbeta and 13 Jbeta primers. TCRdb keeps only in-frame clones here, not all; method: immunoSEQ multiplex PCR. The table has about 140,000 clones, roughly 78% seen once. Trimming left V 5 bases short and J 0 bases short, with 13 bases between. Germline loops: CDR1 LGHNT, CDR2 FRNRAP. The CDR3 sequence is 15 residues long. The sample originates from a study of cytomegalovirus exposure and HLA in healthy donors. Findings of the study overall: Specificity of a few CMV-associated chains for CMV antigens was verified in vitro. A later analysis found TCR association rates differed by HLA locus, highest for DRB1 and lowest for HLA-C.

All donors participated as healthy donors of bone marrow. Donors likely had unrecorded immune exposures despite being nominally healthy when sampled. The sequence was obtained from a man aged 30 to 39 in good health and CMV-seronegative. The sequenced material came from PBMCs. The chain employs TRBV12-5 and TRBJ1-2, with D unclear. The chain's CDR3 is CASGPEGLSNYGYTF. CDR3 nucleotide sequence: TGTGCTAGTGGTCCCGAGGGTTTATCTAACTATGGCTACACCTTC.